Listed below are T cell receptor beta chains from one sample, sequenced in a study of OX40 agonist ivuxolimab in advanced cancers. The table came from immunoSEQ multiplex PCR; TCRdb's copy has only in-frame clones and leaves some out. The sample lists about 49,000 clones; over 75% were seen once. The sequences come from CD4+ or CD8+ T cells sorted from blood, collected in a trial of the OX40 agonist ivuxolimab. The receptors originated from an adult with an advanced solid tumor such as melanoma, head and neck, liver or kidney cancer. The CDR3 runs from the conserved cysteine through the conserved F or W. D genes are given only for firm matches. Rows may omit the clone size; those that give it use once, few, many or a size class.

J gene,clone size,D gene,V gene,CDR3 DNA,CDR3 protein
TRBJ2-3,.,.,TRBV21-1,TGTGCCAGCAGCAAAGTAAGGATAGCGGGAGACCCCACAGATACGCAGTATTTT,CASSKVRIAGDPTDTQYF
TRBJ2-3,.,TRBD2,TRBV5-4,TGTGCCAGCAGCTTGGATGCGGGAGTCACAGATACGCAGTATTTT,CASSLDAGVTDTQYF
TRBJ1-1,once,.,TRBV5-6,TGTGCCAGCAGCTTTGGGTCGGGGCAGGTCAACACTGAAGCTTTCTTT,CASSFGSGQVNTEAFF
TRBJ1-5,.,TRBD1,TRBV2,TGTGCCAGCAGCCGGACAGGGCGGGGTCAGCCCCAGCATTTT,CASSRTGRGQPQHF
TRBJ2-3,.,.,TRBV5-1,TGCGCCAGCCAGGTAACCAGCACAGATACGCAGTATTTT,CASQVTSTDTQYF
TRBJ2-1,.,TRBD2,TRBV10-1,TGCGCCAGCAGTGAAATACCGGGAGGGCCTGGCAATGAGCAGTTCTTC,CASSEIPGGPGNEQFF
TRBJ1-2,few,.,TRBV5-4,TGTGCCAGCAGCTATGACAAGGGTCAGTATGGCTACACCTTC,CASSYDKGQYGYTF
TRBJ1-2,.,.,TRBV5-6,TGTGCCAGCAGGGGGGACTATGGCTACACCTTC,CASRGDYGYTF
TRBJ2-1,.,TRBD2,TRBV4-3,TGCGCCAGCAGCTTTCGGACTAGCGCAGCATACAATGAGCAGTTCTTC,CASSFRTSAAYNEQFF
TRBJ2-3,.,.,TRBV4-2,TGTGCCAGCAGCCCCGCTGAGACAGGCACAGATACGCAGTATTTT,CASSPAETGTDTQYF
TRBJ1-2,.,.,TRBV7-9,TGTGCCAGCAGCTTTGCCAGGGACTATGGCTACACCTTC,CASSFARDYGYTF
TRBJ1-4,.,.,TRBV6-5,TGTGCCAGCAAACAACAGACGAGTAATGAAAAACTGTTTTTT,CASKQQTSNEKLFF
TRBJ2-4,.,TRBD2,TRBV18,TGTGCCAGCTCACCACGCTTAGCGGGCAAAAACATTCAGTACTTC,CASSPRLAGKNIQYF
TRBJ2-5,.,.,TRBV6-5,TGTGCCAGCACCCAAGGCGCAGCCTCAACGACCCAGTACTTC,CASTQGAASTTQYF